This T cell receptor (beta chain) was recovered during a study of identical twins listed by TCRdb under 2016. In the study overall: The study deep-sequenced TCR alpha and beta repertoires from monozygotic twins, unrelated adults of various ages and cord blood to test whether fetal clonotypes persist. Replicate twin experiments were performed at different times using different library preparation protocols to rule out contamination.

The CDR1 and CDR2 encoded by the germline V gene are SGHDT and YYEEEE. Relative to germline, V is 0 bases shorter and J is 1 base shorter, with 8 bases between their ends. The CDR3 goes from the cysteine to the phenylalanine over 14 residues. The only DNA kept is the CDR3, 42 bases in frame from the first base. What the research found in general, with its limitations: Conclusions relied on cross-sectional statistical analysis, since the same donors could not be followed over many years. In monozygotic twins, out-of-frame TCR alpha sharing was systematically underestimated by recombination models, although the models agreed with sharing between unrelated individuals. The excess sharing between twins in beta out-of-frame sequences was weaker because fewer shared sequences reduced the signal-to-noise ratio. Abundant cord blood beta clonotypes carried fewer insertions; young adult naive repertoires showed a weaker similar trend, while memory repertoires showed none. Compared with coincidental sharing between unrelated individuals, out-of-frame TCR alpha sequences shared between twins had an excess of sequences with low generation probability. Zero-insertion analyses could be partly confounded by invariant T cells such as MAIT and iNKT, though diverse VJ usage argued against such confounding for most clonotypes.

The library was built by means of 5' RACE. The sequencer listed for this sample is Illumina HiSeq 2000. Template switching introduced a universal primer binding site; the final cDNA contained a unique molecular identifier, enabling accurate counting of TCR cDNA molecules. Specific primers in the conserved constant-segment region were used to synthesize first-strand cDNA for the TCR alpha and beta chains. To control for contamination, every cDNA library was double barcoded, receiving both a SMART-Mk sample barcode and Illumina barcodes. TruSeq adapter sequences, together with Illumina sample barcodes, were added in two successive PCR steps. The Illumina HiSeq platform was used with custom primers to sequence TCR alpha and beta cDNA libraries. Processing in the source paper ran as follows. Unique molecular identifiers were extracted from raw reads with MiGEC, and CDR3 positions were determined with MiXCR. For each individual, recombination models were inferred using an EM algorithm with the repgenHMM and IGoR tools. The tcR package in R was used for shared clonotype analysis, with sharing normalized by the product of cloneset sizes. To study raw recombination free of thymic and clonal selection effects, out-of-frame nonproductive sequences were analyzed. The public reads were reanalyzed by TCRdb: fastp trimming at Q25, MiXCR alignment, in-frame beta chains only. For every CDR3 protein sequence, its rows merge into one entry that carries the most common genes and DNA. Here the V and J calls rest on TCRdb's processing, not on the authors' analysis. This sample lists 1.5 million to 2 million distinct CDR3 sequences; about 32% were detected once. Of the sample, over 0.25% is held by the ten largest clones.

A remark on this clonotype: Its binding antigen is unknown. No base quality information exists; no much larger clone differs at one position.

Only healthy Caucasian donors were included. Sequenced material: cord blood. The TCR sequence derives from a newborn girl in good health. The V and J segments used are TRBV5-6 and TRBJ2-7; the D gene lacks a confident call. CDR3 region: CASSLVGYSYEQYF. Read as DNA, the sequence is TGTGCCAGCAGCTTGGTAGGGTATTCCTACGAGCAGTACTTC.